These 6 T cell receptor beta chains came from one sample sequenced in a study of T cell changes during pregnancy in multiple sclerosis. Measured with immunoSEQ multiplex PCR; TCRdb has only the in-frame clones, and not every one. Of around 25,000 clones in the sample, approximately 91% were seen once. The sample here was CD8+ T cells from peripheral blood mononuclear cells, taken in the second trimester of pregnancy. These receptors were taken from a female donor with multiple sclerosis, enrolled in a pregnancy study.

The rearrangement joins TRBV5-6 to TRBJ2-7, with 10 positions matching TRBD1. CDR3 length: 15 amino acids. The ends lost 3 bases at V and 5 bases at J; junction bases unmatched: 8. Germline V gene sequence: CDR1 SGHDT, CDR2 YYEEEE. The CDR3 sequence: CASSSLGQGRHEQYF. The DNA of the CDR3 is TGTGCCAGCAGCTCTCTGGGACAGGGGAGGCACGAGCAGTACTTC.

The chain combines TRBV5-1 with TRBJ1-5; D call uncertain. Trimming shortened V by 1 base and J by 2 bases, and 7 bases separated the two germline ends. The germline V gene encodes CDR1 SGHRS and CDR2 YFSETQ. The CDR3 has 14 residues. The CDR3: CASSLRGGNQPQHF. CDR3 in DNA: TGCGCCAGCAGCTTGCGGGGTGGCAATCAGCCCCAGCATTTT.

The chain links TRBV7-6 to TRBJ1-6, with 7 bases fitting TRBD1. Germline assignment: CDR1 SGHVS and CDR2 FNYEAQ. The CDR3 is 17 amino acids. V shed 5 bases, J shed 4 bases, and the junction held 11 bases outside the gene matches. Here the CDR3 reads CASSLNPGQLYNSPLHF. The DNA for the CDR3 is TGTGCCAGCAGCCTTAATCCGGGACAGCTGTATAATTCACCCCTCCACTTT.

This clone has a single count. The V gene is TRBV5-6, the J gene TRBJ2-7; 11 bases align to TRBD1. The CDR3 sequence is 15 residues long. Trimming at V came to 0 bases and at J to 4 bases, leaving 3 bases not matched to a gene. Germline values: CDR1 SGHDT, CDR2 YYEEEE. CDR3 sequence: CASSLGTGGPYEQYF. In nucleotides, the CDR3 is TGTGCCAGCAGCTTGGGGACAGGGGGCCCGTACGAGCAGTACTTC.

The chain couples TRBV30 to TRBJ1-1, with a possible D match to TRBD1 (5 bases). This CDR3 spans 12 amino acids. Germline assignment: CDR1 GTSNPN and CDR2 SVGIG (reference sequence). V was pared by 3 bases and J by 10 bases, with 15 bases between. CDR3 sequence reads: CAWSLGQGGAFF. CDR3 DNA sequence: TGTGCCTGGAGCCTAGGCCAGGGTGGAGCTTTCTTT.

This chain connects TRBV5-5 to TRBJ2-7; TRBD2 matches 11 bases. V lost 4 bases, J lost 2 bases, and 5 bases stayed unmatched. Germline CDR1 is SGHKS and CDR2 is YYEKEE (reference sequence). The CDR3 spans 15 residues. CDR3 sequence (DNA): TGTGCCAGCAGCCTACTAGCGGGGGTGGCCTACGAGCAGTACTTC. This codes for CASSLLAGVAYEQYF.